What follows are 31 T cell receptor beta chains derived from one specimen sequenced in a study of siplizumab effects on memory and regulatory T cells. Assay used: immunoSEQ multiplex PCR; TCRdb lists only in-frame clones, some missing. The repertoire has approximately 52,000 clones, less than 98% of them found once; the top ten carry about 0.6%. Sequenced input: naive CD4+ T cells sorted from blood. The receptors come from a human donor in good health.

The rearrangement links TRBV2 to TRBJ2-3; 10 bases are a match to TRBD2. The trim removed 6 bases at V and 5 bases at J, leaving 14 bases unmatched. CDR3 length: 17 residues. Germline-derived CDR1 and CDR2 are SNHLY and FYNNEI. CDR3: CASRHRGLANFGDTQYF. CDR3 nucleotides: TGTGCCAGCAGACACCGGGGACTAGCGAACTTTGGAGATACGCAGTATTTT.

The chain employs TRBV5-5 and TRBJ1-1, with D hard to call. The CDR3 runs to 15 residues. V lost 0 bases, J lost 1 base, and 10 bases lay in between. The germline V gene has CDR1 SGHKS and CDR2 YYEKEE (reference sequence). Here the CDR3 reads CASSLAGGTNTEAFF. In nucleotides, the CDR3 is TGTGCCAGCAGCTTGGCAGGCGGCACGAACACTGAAGCTTTCTTT.

The chain couples TRBV21-1 to TRBJ2-1; the DNA was not compared with TRBD2, the D call given in the table. TRBV21-1 is listed as a pseudogene. The CDR3 loop spans 17 amino acids. The CDR3 region has the DNA TGTGCCAGCAGCCCCAGCGGCGGCGGGATGAACGGAAATGAGCAGTTCTTC. Translated, it gives CASSPSGGGMNGNEQFF.

This rearrangement joins TRBV5-4 to TRBJ2-2; D remains unclear. Germline V CDR1 and CDR2: SGHNT, YYREEE (reference sequence). V was pared by 1 base and J by 4 bases, with 11 bases between. The CDR3 runs to 15 residues. The CDR3 spells CASSLKNPGTGELFF. CDR3 sequence (DNA): TGTGCCAGCAGCTTGAAAAACCCGGGCACCGGGGAGCTGTTTTTT.

J is TRBJ1-1 and V is TRBV12-5; TRBD1 is a possible D gene (6 bases). CDR3 size: 12 residues. Germline V CDR1 and CDR2: LGHNT, FRNRAP. Trimming pared 6 bases from V and 8 bases from J, leaving 13 bases between. The CDR3 protein is CASGLRGREAFF. CDR3 in DNA: TGTGCTAGTGGCCTCAGGGGCAGGGAAGCTTTCTTT.

This chain joins TRBV29-1 and TRBJ1-2, with D uncertain. Germline V lookup: CDR1 SQVTM, CDR2 ANQGSEA. The V end was cut by 4 bases, the J end by 5 bases, with 14 bases between. The CDR3 covers 13 residues. This CDR3 is CSVARAVSYGYTF. The CDR3 nucleotides read TGCAGCGTTGCCCGTGCCGTCAGTTATGGCTACACCTTC.

V usage is TRBV19 and J usage is TRBJ2-1; D perhaps matches TRBD2 (7 bases). Deletions cut 3 bases from V and 7 bases from J, with 13 bases between. Germline CDR1 is LNHDA and CDR2 is SQIVND (reference sequence). The CDR3 spans 14 residues. The CDR3 coding sequence is TGTGCCAGTAGTATCCACAGGGAGGGAAATGAGCAGTTCTTC. This gives the protein CASSIHREGNEQFF.

The chain carries TRBV9 and TRBJ2-1, with 11 bases matching TRBD2. The CDR3 sequence is 16 residues long. V was pared by 2 bases and J by 0 bases, with 1 base of the junction left unmatched. CDR1 and CDR2 from the germline V gene are SGDLS and YYNGEE. The DNA of the CDR3 is TGTGCCAGCAGCGTTACTAGCGGGAGCTCCTACAATGAGCAGTTCTTC. It specifies CASSVTSGSSYNEQFF.

V and J are TRBV7-9 and TRBJ2-1, with 9 bases aligning to TRBD2. Germline CDR1 SEHNR, CDR2 FQNEAQ (reference sequence). With V trimmed by 5 bases and J by 7 bases, 15 bases remained unmatched. This CDR3 has 17 amino acids. The chain's CDR3 is CASSRPLVAGVYNEQFF. CDR3 coding DNA: TGTGCCAGCAGCCGCCCCCTGGTAGCGGGAGTATATAATGAGCAGTTCTTC.

The genes are TRBV7-6 and TRBJ2-7; possibly TRBD1 for D (6 bases). V gave up 5 bases and J gave up 6 bases, with 14 bases separating them. Germline-derived CDR1 and CDR2 are SGHVS and FNYEAQ. The CDR3 is made up of 13 amino acids. The CDR3 coding sequence is TGTGCCAGCAGCCAAACTACAGGGCGCGAGCAGTACTTC. Protein: CASSQTTGREQYF.

The V call is TRBV5-4, the J call TRBJ1-2; 9 bases are shared with TRBD1. V lost 4 bases and J lost 2; bases outside the gene matches: 12. Germline CDR1 SGHNT, CDR2 YYREEE (reference sequence). The CDR3 is 17 amino acids. The CDR3 reads CASSRNGAGQGNYGYTF. DNA for the CDR3: TGTGCCAGCAGCCGCAACGGTGCGGGACAGGGCAACTATGGCTACACCTTC.

The V and J genes are TRBV5-5 and TRBJ1-2; D possibly corresponds to TRBD1 (6 bases). Trimming cost V 2 bases and J 7 bases, with 18 bases left between them. Per germline, CDR1 SGHKS and CDR2 YYEKEE (reference sequence). CDR3 length: 15 residues. CDR3 residues: CASSLGRGTSVGYTF. The CDR3 bases are TGTGCCAGCAGCTTAGGTCGTGGGACATCTGTTGGCTACACCTTC.

The chain has TRBV7-9 and TRBJ2-1; the match to TRBD2 covers 7 bases. CDR1 and CDR2 (germline): SEHNR, FQNEAQ (reference sequence). There are 16 residues in the CDR3. V shed 1 base, J shed 5 bases, and the junction held 8 bases outside the gene matches. CDR3 sequence (DNA): TGTGCCAGCAGCTTAGTGCTCAGGACTAGGAACAATGAGCAGTTCTTC. Protein sequence: CASSLVLRTRNNEQFF. The whole variable domain, remainder taken from reference TRBV7-9 and TRBJ2-1, is DTGVSQNPRHKITKRGQNVTFRCDPISEHNRLYWYRQTLGQGPEFLTYFQNEAQLEKSRLLSDRFSAERPKGSFSTLEIQRTEQGDSAMYLCASSLVLRTRNNEQFFGPGTRLTVL.

The rearrangement links TRBV6-4 to TRBJ2-1, with TRBD2 matching over 8 bases. Germline V gene lookup returns CDR1 MRHNA and CDR2 SNTAGT. Trimming removed 11 bases from V and 5 bases from J; junction bases left unmatched: 14. The CDR3 is 15 residues long. The CDR3 protein is CAAHRVSGTNNEQFF. The DNA for the CDR3 is TGTGCCGCTCATCGGGTTAGCGGGACAAACAATGAGCAGTTCTTC.

This sequence joins TRBV5-1 and TRBJ2-3, with 9 nucleotides matching TRBD2. J was trimmed by 2 bases and V by 3 bases; bases with no gene match: 13. In germline, CDR1 is SGHRS, CDR2 YFSETQ. The CDR3 contains 18 residues. The CDR3 sequence is CASSSGLAGVPPTDTQYF. DNA for the CDR3: TGCGCCAGCAGCTCGGGTTTAGCGGGAGTTCCCCCCACAGATACGCAGTATTTT.

The V and J genes are TRBV28 and TRBJ2-1; D ambiguous. CDR3 length: 15 residues. Germline loops: CDR1 MDHEN, CDR2 SYDVKM. V lost 6 bases to trimming and J lost 5 bases, with 17 bases between them. The CDR3 sequence: CASSLPAVANNEQFF. CDR3 sequence (DNA): TGTGCCAGCAGCCTACCAGCAGTAGCAAACAATGAGCAGTTCTTC.

The chain couples TRBV5-5 to TRBJ1-2, with D maybe TRBD1 (5 bases). CDR3 length: 15 amino acids. The germline CDR1 and CDR2 sequences are SGHKS and YYEKEE (reference sequence). V gave up 3 bases and J gave up 4 bases, with 16 bases separating them. CDR3 in DNA: TGTGCCAGCAGCTCCCCCAGAGGGGTCTCCTATGGCTACACCTTC. The encoded protein is CASSSPRGVSYGYTF. Together with reference TRBV5-5 and TRBJ1-2, the CDR3 gives the full variable domain: DAGVTQSPTHLIKTRGQQVTLRCSPISGHKSVSWYQQVLGQGPQFIFQYYEKEERGRGNFPDRFSARQFPNYSSELNVNALLLGDSALYLCASSSPRGVSYGYTFGSGTRLTVV.

The table lists this clone with a count of one. The V and J genes are TRBV10-3 and TRBJ2-7; D gene ambiguous. The CDR3 has 12 amino acids. V was shortened by 2 bases and J by 0 bases, with 2 bases between the two germline ends. CDR1 and CDR2 from the germline V gene are ENHRY and SYGVKD. DNA for the CDR3: TGTGCCATCAGTGAGGCCTCCTACGAGCAGTACTTC. Protein: CAISEASYEQYF.

The V gene is TRBV18, the J gene TRBJ2-4; D is ambiguous. CDR3 length: 14 amino acids. Trimming pared 0 bases from V and 0 bases from J, leaving 3 bases between. CDR1 is KGHSH, CDR2 LQKENI, per germline. As DNA, the CDR3 is TGTGCCAGCTCACCACCGGAAGCCAAAAACATTCAGTACTTC. This translates into CASSPPEAKNIQYF.

This chain uses TRBV27 with TRBJ1-5; D uncertain. Trimming pared 7 bases from V and 7 bases from J, leaving 5 bases between. The CDR3 is made up of 10 amino acids. Looked up from germline, CDR1 is MNHEY and CDR2 is SMNVEV (reference sequence). The CDR3, as DNA: TGTGCCAGCACCCCCCAGCCCCAGCATTTT. It yields the protein CASTPQPQHF.

The chain uses TRBV5-1 and TRBJ2-1, with TRBD2 identical over 8 bases. The CDR3 contains 14 residues. Looked up from germline, CDR1 is SGHRS and CDR2 is YFSETQ. The ends lost 6 bases at V and 5 bases at J; junction bases unmatched: 7. The CDR3 reads CASNGAGDNNEQFF. Written as DNA, the CDR3 is TGCGCCAGCAACGGAGCGGGAGATAACAATGAGCAGTTCTTC.

The chain uses TRBV7-2 and TRBJ2-7; 11 bases are a match to TRBD2. Germline CDR1 is SGHTA and CDR2 is FQGNSA. The CDR3 has 16 residues. With 1 base clipped from V and 5 bases from J, the junction kept 7 bases outside the gene matches. DNA for the CDR3: TGTGCCAGCAGCTTAGAATTACTAGCGGGAGCCCACGAGCAGTACTTC. Protein sequence: CASSLELLAGAHEQYF.

Written as DNA, the CDR3 is TGTGCCAGCAGCTTAGGAACTAGCGGGAGCGTGGGAGATACGCAGTATTTT. Protein sequence: CASSLGTSGSVGDTQYF. The V call is TRBV7-3, the J call TRBJ2-3; 11 bases match TRBD2. CDR3 length: 17 amino acids. The V and J ends lost 2 bases and 5 bases, in that order; junction bases with no gene match: 9. Per germline, CDR1 SGHTA and CDR2 FQGTGA.

The CDR3 sequence is CASRRAGGTTVREQYF. The CDR3 DNA sequence: TGCGCCAGCAGGAGGGCGGGAGGGACGACGGTACGCGAGCAGTACTTC. The gene calls are TRBV5-1 and TRBJ2-7; 9 nucleotides match TRBD2. Trimming cost V 5 bases and J 6 bases; bases outside gene matches: 15. There are 16 residues in the CDR3. Germline lookup yields CDR1 SGHRS and CDR2 YFSETQ.

The rearrangement joins TRBV9 to TRBJ2-5; perhaps TRBD2 as D (6 bases). The V gene lost 5 bases and the J gene lost 2 bases, with 19 bases spanning the gap. In germline, CDR1 is SGDLS, CDR2 YYNGEE. The CDR3 runs to 16 residues. CDR3 in DNA: TGTGCCAGCAGAAGGATACATAGCGGAACTCAAGAGACCCAGTACTTC. Protein product: CASRRIHSGTQETQYF.

This clone was found once. This rearrangement joins TRBV7-2 to TRBJ2-7; D unresolved. The germline V gene has CDR1 SGHTA and CDR2 FQGNSA. The germline V and J ends were trimmed by 4 bases and 3 bases, with 10 bases remaining between them. CDR3 length equals 13 residues. CDR3 DNA: TGTGCCAGCAGCTCCTTTTCGGGCTACGAGCAGTACTTC. As protein: CASSSFSGYEQYF. Drawing the rest from reference TRBV7-2 and TRBJ2-7, the complete variable domain is GAGVSQSPSNKVTEKGKDVELRCDPISGHTALYWYRQSLGQGLEFLIYFQGNSAPDKSGLPSDRFSAERTGGSVSTLTIQRTQQEDSAVYLCASSSFSGYEQYFGPGTRLTVT.

The chain links TRBV19 to TRBJ2-2; no clear D. Germline CDR1 reads LNHDA; CDR2 reads SQIVND (reference sequence). V lost 5 bases to trimming and J lost 0 bases, with 7 bases between them. This CDR3 contains 14 residues. CDR3 protein: CASSVQTNTGELFF. The DNA for the CDR3 is TGTGCCAGTAGTGTACAAACGAACACCGGGGAGCTGTTTTTT.

The chain has TRBV6-4 and TRBJ1-2, with 9 bases that match TRBD1. Germline V gives CDR1 MRHNA, CDR2 SNTAGT. Losses at the gene ends were 5 bases for V and 4 bases for J; bases not matched to a gene: 8. The CDR3 is made up of 15 amino acids. The DNA of the CDR3 is TGTGCCAGCAGTCGCAACAGGGGGCCAGGCTATGGCTACACCTTC. This sequence encodes CASSRNRGPGYGYTF.

The rearrangement links TRBV6-5 to TRBJ2-7, with TRBD2 matching over 8 bases. J lost 4 bases, V lost 0 bases, and 5 bases had no gene match. The V gene's germline CDR1 is MNHEY and CDR2 SVGAGI. The CDR3 is 15 residues long. The CDR3 spells CASSYSSGGIYEQYF. Written as DNA, the CDR3 is TGTGCCAGCAGTTACTCATCGGGAGGGATTTACGAGCAGTACTTC.

CDR3 region: CASSVASQETQYF. The CDR3 bases are TGTGCCAGCAGCGTAGCCAGCCAAGAGACCCAGTACTTC. The chain links TRBV9 to TRBJ2-5; D call uncertain. The CDR3 sequence is 13 residues long. From germline, CDR1 is SGDLS and CDR2 YYNGEE. V was shortened by 0 bases and J by 1 base, with 4 bases between the two germline ends.

The genes are TRBV18 and TRBJ2-4; D is unresolved. Between the trimmed V and J ends, which lost 0 bases and 0 bases, there was a span of 6 bases. The CDR3 runs to 15 residues. CDR1 is KGHSH and CDR2 is LQKENI in the germline V gene. The CDR3 region has the DNA TGTGCCAGCTCACCACCGTCATTAGCCAAAAACATTCAGTACTTC. Translating it yields CASSPPSLAKNIQYF. Full variable domain (remainder filled in from reference TRBV18 and TRBJ2-4): NAGVMQNPRHLVRRRGQEARLRCSPMKGHSHVYWYRQLPEEGLKFMVYLQKENIIDESGMPKERFSAEFPKEGPSILRIQQVVRGDSAAYFCASSPPSLAKNIQYFGAGTRLSVL.